Below, 20 T cell receptor beta chains from the same sample are listed, as sequenced in a study of blood T cells in healthy people across ages (dated by TCRdb to the mid-2010s). Libraries were prepared through 5' RACE. TCRdb names Illumina HiSeq 2500 as the instrument used. The second PCR ran for roughly 7 to 11 cycles and used a J-beta primer mix along with a sample-barcoded 5' primer. TCRdb reanalyzed the raw reads on its own, using fastp at Q25 for trimming and MiXCR for clone calling, and kept in-frame beta chains. Under each unique CDR3 protein, matching rows form one entry showing the most common genes and DNA. The sample table lists approximately 900,000 distinct CDR3 sequences, 29% of them with a count of one. The ten largest clones take up about a tenth of the sample. The data were also submitted as part of a second study, on T cells of mothers and their children.

Sequencing was performed on blood. These receptors were taken from a woman aged 40-49 years in good health.

The chain carries TRBV30 and TRBJ2-1; D is perhaps TRBD2 (5 bases). The CDR3 totals 11 residues. Deletions cut 5 bases from V and 6 bases from J, with 8 bases between. CDR1 and CDR2 (germline): GTSNPN, SVGIG (reference sequence). CDR3 coding DNA: TGTGCCTGGTCGGGAAGCAATGAGCAGTTCTTC. Residues: CAWSGSNEQFF.

A few counts support this clonotype. The chain carries TRBV7-2 and TRBJ1-1; D is possibly TRBD1 (5 bases). The V end was cut by 5 bases, the J end by 1 base, with 17 bases between. Germline V gives CDR1 SGHTA, CDR2 FQGNSA. There are 16 residues in the CDR3. This CDR3 is CASSPRRGTTNTEAFF. The DNA for the CDR3 is TGTGCCAGCAGCCCCCGAAGGGGCACTACGAACACTGAAGCTTTCTTT.

In the case of this clonotype: This may come from a read error, since a much larger clone is one base off. The rearrangement uses TRBV2 and TRBJ1-6; D is unresolved. The germline V gene has CDR1 SNHLY and CDR2 FYNNEI. CDR3 length: 11 amino acids. CDR3 coding DNA: TGTGCCGGCAGTGACGGGCCGTCCCTCCACTTT. Translated: CAGSDGPSLHF.

This clonotype was recorded many times. V usage is TRBV9 and J usage is TRBJ2-3, with D maybe TRBD1 (5 bases). Trimming removed 1 base from V and 2 bases from J, with 8 bases in between. CDR3 length: 14 amino acids. In germline, CDR1 is SGDLS, CDR2 YYNGEE. The CDR3 nucleotides read TGTGCCAGCAGCGTAAAGGGGCCCACAGATACGCAGTATTTT. The encoded protein is CASSVKGPTDTQYF.

This clonotype was detected a few times. V and J are TRBV5-1 and TRBJ1-1; a possible D gene is TRBD1 (5 bases). CDR1 and CDR2 (germline): SGHRS, YFSETQ. V was cut by 1 base and J by 1 base, with 14 bases left in between. The CDR3 covers 16 residues. CDR3 sequence: CASSLFPPQGNTEAFF. For the CDR3, the DNA is TGCGCCAGCAGCTTGTTTCCGCCCCAGGGGAACACTGAAGCTTTCTTT.

This clonotype was recorded only once. The rearrangement uses TRBV6-6 and TRBJ2-2; 9 bases agree with TRBD1. The CDR3 contains 16 residues. J gave up 2 bases and V 3 bases, and 4 bases lay outside the gene matches. Germline values: CDR1 MNHNY, CDR2 SVGAGI (reference sequence). The CDR3 DNA reads as TGTGCCAGCAGTTATTTGGGACAGGGAAACACCGGGGAGCTGTTTTTT. This encodes CASSYLGQGNTGELFF.

With regard to this clonotype: The CDR3 does not close with the conserved phenylalanine or tryptophan, likely indicating a read error. This chain connects TRBV7-2 to TRBJ1-1; D unclear. This CDR3 region has 15 residues. CDR1 and CDR2 (germline): SGHTA, FQGNSA. V was cut by 5 bases and J by 0 bases, with 13 bases left in between. The CDR3, as DNA: TGTGCCAGCAGCCCATTGAGGAGGATGAACACTGAAGCTTTCGTT. Its protein is CASSPLRRMNTEAFV.

This chain connects TRBV6-5 to TRBJ1-6; possibly TRBD1 for D (6 bases). V lost 7 bases, J lost 7 bases, and 17 bases lay in between. In germline, CDR1 is MNHEY, CDR2 SVGAGI. The CDR3 consists of 15 residues. The CDR3 coding sequence is TGTGCCAGCACTCCCGACAGGATCGACAATTCACCCCTCCACTTT. It codes for CASTPDRIDNSPLHF.

This clonotype has ten or more counts. The gene calls are TRBV20-1 and TRBJ2-5; D gene ambiguous. V lost 4 bases to trimming and J lost 5 bases, with 11 bases between them. Germline CDR1 reads DFQATT; CDR2 reads SNEGSKA (reference sequence). The CDR3 covers 12 residues. CDR3: CSANPQVETQYF. CDR3 DNA sequence: TGCAGTGCTAACCCCCAAGTGGAGACCCAGTACTTC.

The chain is built from TRBV20-1 and TRBJ1-4, with TRBD1 matching 10 bases. CDR1 is DFQATT and CDR2 is SNEGSKA in the germline V gene (reference sequence). This CDR3 has 20 amino acids. The V segment lost 1 base and the J segment 0 bases; nucleotides outside the gene matches: 14. As DNA, the CDR3 is TGCAGTGCTAGAGTAGCGGCAGGGACAGGGGACGGTGCAACTAATGAAAAACTGTTTTTT. Translated, it gives CSARVAAGTGDGATNEKLFF.

Notes on this clonotype: This may stem from a read error, because a much larger clone lies one nucleotide away. This chain joins TRBV27 and TRBJ2-1; D could derive from TRBD1 or TRBD2 (5 bases each). V was clipped by 4 bases and J by 6 bases, with 13 bases between them. CDR1 is MNHEY, CDR2 SMNVEV, per germline (reference sequence). The length of the CDR3 is 14 residues. In nucleotides, the CDR3 is TGTGCCAGCAGTTGGGGGTCGGCCGGCAATGAGCAGTTCTTC. Its protein product is CASSWGSAGNEQFF.

This clonotype turned up a few times. One base away lies a much larger clone, so this may be a sequencing read error. This chain joins TRBV29-1 and TRBJ2-7; 7 positions agree with TRBD2. The ends lost 4 bases at V and 3 bases at J; junction bases unmatched: 6. The CDR3 runs 13 residues. Looked up from germline, CDR1 is SQVTM and CDR2 is ANQGSEA. CDR3 loop: CSVGSGVSYEQYF. The CDR3 DNA reads TGCAGCGTTGGAAGCGGGGTAAGCTACGAGCAGTACTTC.

In regard to this clonotype: One junction end disagrees with the germline gene, perhaps due to a read error. The gene calls are TRBV7-6 and TRBJ2-1; TRBD2 agrees at 9 bases. Germline CDR1 is SGHVS and CDR2 is FNYEAQ. This CDR3 has 15 residues. This CDR3 reads CASSLGSGGDYEQLF. Here the CDR3 DNA reads TGTGCCAGCAGCTTAGGTAGCGGGGGCGACTACGAGCAGCTCTTC.

At least ten counts were recorded for this clonotype. V usage is TRBV29-1 and J usage is TRBJ2-3, with D unclear. CDR1 is SQVTM, CDR2 ANQGSEA, per germline. V lost 6 bases and J lost 1, with 17 bases in between. The CDR3 is 15 amino acids. CDR3 sequence (DNA): TGCAGCGTCAGACGGCCCCGAGGCCGCACAGATACGCAGTATTTT. Amino acids: CSVRRPRGRTDTQYF.

This clonotype was detected ten times or more. The chain links TRBV6-5 to TRBJ2-7; D gene ambiguous. V lost 6 bases and J lost 2, with 17 bases in between. Germline V gene lookup returns CDR1 MNHEY and CDR2 SVGAGI. This CDR3 is 15 amino acids long. The CDR3 here is CASSERIPGAYEQYF. Written as DNA, the CDR3 is TGTGCCAGCAGCGAGAGAATACCCGGCGCCTACGAGCAGTACTTC.

This clonotype was recorded a few times. The genes are TRBV28 and TRBJ1-2; D gene uncertain. The CDR3 is made up of 12 amino acids. Germline V lookup: CDR1 MDHEN, CDR2 SYDVKM. Trimming left V 2 bases short and J 7 bases short, with 8 bases between. Here the CDR3 reads CASSLVLIGYTF. Here the CDR3 DNA reads TGTGCCAGCAGTTTAGTCTTAATTGGCTACACCTTC.

The chain joins TRBV20-1 to TRBJ1-1, with 9 nucleotides matching TRBD1. V was clipped by 1 base and J by 2 bases; unmatched bases: 2. The CDR3 is made up of 14 amino acids. Germline V CDR1 and CDR2: DFQATT, SNEGSKA (reference sequence). The CDR3 DNA reads as TGCAGTGCTAGAGGGACAGGGGTAAACACTGAAGCTTTCTTT. Translation gives CSARGTGVNTEAFF.

This clonotype was recorded a few times. The DNA of the CDR3 is TGTGCCAGGGTCTGGGGGGCGCGTACAGTCTACGAGCAGTACTTC. This codes for CARVWGARTVYEQYF. The J gene is TRBJ2-7, the V gene TRBV28; D could derive from TRBD1 or TRBD2 (6 bases each). The germline gives CDR1 MDHEN, CDR2 SYDVKM. This CDR3 has 15 amino acids. Trimming removed 9 bases from V and 3 bases from J, with 21 bases in between.

This clonotype showed up just a few times. CDR3: CASSAYSYNEQFF. DNA for the CDR3: TGTGCCAGCAGCGCCTACTCCTACAATGAGCAGTTCTTC. The chain carries TRBV9 and TRBJ2-1; D not certain. From germline, CDR1 is SGDLS and CDR2 YYNGEE. With 3 bases removed from V and 0 bases from J, the gap between germline ends came to 4 bases. The CDR3 extends over 13 amino acids.

This clonotype showed up many times. The chain recombines TRBV2 with TRBJ1-2, with unresolved D. The V end lost 2 bases, the J end lost 8 bases, and 12 bases lay between the germline ends. Germline V CDR1 and CDR2: SNHLY, FYNNEI. The CDR3 consists of 13 residues. The DNA for the CDR3 is TGTGCCAGCAGTGAAAGGGTTGTATCGGGCTACACCTTC. This gives the protein CASSERVVSGYTF. The entire variable domain, with the rest obtained from reference TRBV2 and TRBJ1-2, is as follows: EPEVTQTPSHQVTQMGQEVILRCVPISNHLYFYWYRQILGQKVEFLVSFYNNEISEKSEIFDDQFSVERPDGSNFTLKIRSTKLEDSAMYFCASSERVVSGYTFGSGTRLTVV.